Presented here are 29 T cell receptor beta chains from one specimen sequenced in a study of graft-versus-host responses after intestinal transplantation. Some clones are missing from TCRdb's copy, which holds only in-frame ones; the method was immunoSEQ multiplex PCR. The sample contains around 18,000 clones, 85% to 95% of which appear only once. The material was PBMCs, obtained 23 days after intestinal transplant. The receptors stem from a human patient who received an intestinal transplant, so some T cells may come from the graft donor.

The gene calls are TRBV27 and TRBJ1-4; D gene ambiguous. The germline gives CDR1 MNHEY, CDR2 SMNVEV (reference sequence). V shed 5 bases and J shed 7 bases, with 23 bases lying between them. CDR3 length equals 17 residues. CDR3 loop: CASSPVWEIRMGEKLFF. In DNA, the CDR3 is TGTGCCAGCAGTCCAGTCTGGGAAATACGGATGGGTGAAAAACTGTTTTTT.

The chain is built from TRBV27 and TRBJ2-6; unclear D gene. V was pared by 5 bases and J by 0 bases, with 5 bases between. This CDR3 has 14 amino acids. The germline CDR1 and CDR2 sequences are MNHEY and SMNVEV (reference sequence). Here the CDR3 reads CASSISSGANVLTF. CDR3 in DNA: TGTGCCAGCAGTATCAGCTCTGGGGCCAACGTCCTGACTTTC.

The chain uses TRBV6-5 and TRBJ1-5; D is possibly TRBD1 (6 bases). This CDR3 has 14 amino acids. Trimming shortened V by 2 bases and J by 7 bases, and 12 bases separated the two germline ends. Germline-derived CDR1 and CDR2 are MNHEY and SVGAGI. CDR3 in DNA: TGTGCCAGCAGTTACCCAGGGGTAGGGCAGCCCCAGCATTTT. This encodes CASSYPGVGQPQHF.

This clone was detected once. The rearrangement joins TRBV4-1 to TRBJ1-1; weak D call: TRBD1 (5 bases). CDR1 is MGHRA, CDR2 YSYEKL, per germline. Trimming removed 1 base from V and 1 base from J, with 10 bases in between. CDR3 length: 15 amino acids. The CDR3 DNA reads TGCGCCAGCAGCCAAGTCACGGGACCGAACACTGAAGCTTTCTTT. Its translation is CASSQVTGPNTEAFF.

This chain's CDR3 is CASELGNQPQHF. CDR3 bases: TGTGCCAGCGAATTGGGCAATCAGCCCCAGCATTTT. The chain is built from TRBV6-6 and TRBJ1-5, with no clear D. This CDR3 has 12 residues. Trimming shortened V by 8 bases and J by 2 bases, and 7 bases separated the two germline ends. Germline V gene lookup returns CDR1 MNHNY and CDR2 SVGAGI (reference sequence).

The V gene is TRBV28, the J gene TRBJ1-6, with D perhaps matching TRBD1 (5 bases). In germline, CDR1 is MDHEN, CDR2 SYDVKM. The CDR3 spans 16 residues. The V gene lost 1 base and the J gene lost 6 bases, with 13 bases spanning the gap. In DNA, the CDR3 is TGTGCCAGCAGTTTATTGCTCCGGGACTCTAATTCACCCCTCCACTTT. This gives the protein CASSLLLRDSNSPLHF.

The chain is built from TRBV2 and TRBJ1-1; weak D call: TRBD1 (6 bases). V was trimmed by 7 bases and J by 0 bases, leaving 12 bases between them. Looked up from germline, CDR1 is SNHLY and CDR2 is FYNNEI. There are 14 residues in the CDR3. The CDR3 loop is CASTPYRVNTEAFF. The CDR3 nucleotides are TGTGCCAGCACCCCGTACAGGGTGAACACTGAAGCTTTCTTT.

V and J are TRBV6-1 and TRBJ2-7; 8 nucleotides agree with TRBD2. The CDR3 spans 16 residues. The trim removed 1 base at V and 1 base at J, leaving 6 bases unmatched. Germline V gene data show CDR1 as MNHNS and CDR2 as SASEGT. The CDR3 DNA reads TGTGCCAGCAGTGAAGGGACTAGCCCGAATTCCTACGAGCAGTACTTC. This gives the protein CASSEGTSPNSYEQYF.

As regards this clone: Its ends do not fully match the called genes, so a read error is possible. The genes are TRBV2 and TRBJ2-6; 11 nucleotides agree with TRBD2. The CDR3 consists of 14 residues. The V gene's germline CDR1 is SNHLY and CDR2 FYNNEI. CDR3 amino acids: CASSETSGRVKVSF. The CDR3 DNA sequence: TGTGCCAGCAGTGAAACTAGCGGGAGAGTAAAAGTGTCTTTC.

This clone was observed a few times. The genes are TRBV27 and TRBJ1-5, with D possibly being TRBD1 (6 bases). The germline gives CDR1 MNHEY, CDR2 SMNVEV (reference sequence). The CDR3 covers 14 residues. The V and J ends lost 5 bases and 4 bases respectively, with 12 bases between them. In nucleotides, the CDR3 is TGTGCCAGCAGTCCCGGACAGATTAATCAGCCCCAGCATTTT. Translation gives CASSPGQINQPQHF.

The rearrangement uses TRBV7-8 and TRBJ2-1, with 8 bases matching TRBD2. CDR1 is SGHVS, CDR2 FQNEAQ, per germline. This CDR3 region has 14 residues. The V gene end was trimmed by 5 bases and the J gene end by 6 bases; junction bases not matched to a gene: 6. The CDR3 region has the DNA TGTGCCAGCAGCGCGGGAGGAGCCTCCAATGAGCAGTTCTTC. It encodes CASSAGGASNEQFF.

J is TRBJ2-5 and V is TRBV6-5; 10 nucleotides line up with TRBD1. The CDR3 loop spans 16 amino acids. The V gene's germline CDR1 is MNHEY and CDR2 SVGAGI. Germline trimming cut 2 bases from V and 5 bases from J; bases unmatched to any gene: 8. CDR3 loop: CASSYDRGRQLETQYF. The CDR3 nucleotides read TGTGCCAGCAGTTACGACAGGGGGCGTCAATTGGAGACCCAGTACTTC.

As DNA, the CDR3 is TGTGCCAGCAGCTTAGGGGCGGGGAACGGGCAGTTCTTC. Translation gives CASSLGAGNGQFF. The genes are TRBV7-2 and TRBJ2-1, with D perhaps matching TRBD2 (6 bases). Trimming shortened V by 1 base and J by 12 bases, and 13 bases separated the two germline ends. Germline loops: CDR1 SGHTA, CDR2 FQGNSA. The CDR3 sequence is 13 residues long.

The chain links TRBV30 to TRBJ1-2; D remains ambiguous. In germline, CDR1 is GTSNPN, CDR2 SVGIG (reference sequence). This CDR3 comprises 15 residues. V was clipped by 1 base and J by 0 bases, with 12 bases between them. Written as DNA, the CDR3 is TGTGCCTGGAGTGGAGGCTTGACTCCTAACTATGGCTACACCTTC. Protein product: CAWSGGLTPNYGYTF. The full variable domain, rest sourced from reference TRBV30 and TRBJ1-2, is SQTIHQWPATLVQPVGSPLSLECTVEGTSNPNLYWYRQAAGRGLQLLFYSVGIGQISSEVPQNLSASRPQDRQFILSSKKLLLSDSGFYLCAWSGGLTPNYGYTFGSGTRLTVV.

The chain uses TRBV6-5 and TRBJ2-3; D gene unclear. The CDR3 has 14 residues. V dropped 8 bases and J dropped 1 base, with 13 bases sitting between them. In germline, CDR1 is MNHEY, CDR2 SVGAGI. CDR3 in DNA: TGTGCCAGCTTGAAAGCAGCAGGCACAGATACGCAGTATTTT. The encoded protein is CASLKAAGTDTQYF.

This sequence joins TRBV5-6 and TRBJ1-2; TRBD1 is a possible D gene (6 bases). The germline V and J ends were trimmed by 3 bases and 7 bases, with 10 bases remaining between them. The CDR3 is made up of 12 amino acids. The germline gives CDR1 SGHDT, CDR2 YYEEEE. The CDR3 DNA reads TGTGCCAGCAGCTCCGGAGGGGGTGGCTACACCTTC. Protein: CASSSGGGGYTF.

This clone showed up just once. The J gene is TRBJ2-7, the V gene TRBV11-1; 7 nucleotides align to TRBD1. Germline assignment: CDR1 SGHAT and CDR2 FQDESV (reference sequence). The length of the CDR3 is 13 residues. V trimming: 4 bases; J trimming: 4 bases; junction bases outside the gene matches: 4. The CDR3 nucleotides read TGTGCCAGCAGCTGGACAGGTTTTTACGAGCAGTACTTC. It translates to CASSWTGFYEQYF.

This chain links TRBV7-9 with TRBJ2-5; 8 nucleotides match TRBD1. The CDR3 length is 16 residues. CDR1 is SEHNR, CDR2 FQNEAQ, per germline (reference sequence). V lost 4 bases to trimming and J lost 4 bases; unmatched junction nucleotides: 11. CDR3 in DNA: TGTGCCAGCAGCTCCCGACAGGGGAAGTGGGTAGAGACCCAGTACTTC. Amino acid sequence: CASSSRQGKWVETQYF.

V gene TRBV7-3 combines with J gene TRBJ2-1, with D perhaps TRBD1 or TRBD2 (5 bases each). Trimming stripped 2 bases from V and 5 bases from J, with 10 bases between. The CDR3 covers 14 residues. Per the germline V gene, CDR1 is SGHTA and CDR2 is FQGTGA. This chain's CDR3 is CASSLLGTDNEQFF. The DNA of the CDR3 is TGTGCCAGCAGCTTATTAGGGACGGACAATGAGCAGTTCTTC.

This clone was recorded only once. This chain links TRBV25-1 with TRBJ1-1; D remains unclear. The length of the CDR3 is 13 residues. The germline CDR1 and CDR2 sequences are MGHDK and SYGVNS. The V and J ends lost 4 bases and 3 bases respectively, with 9 bases between them. The CDR3 region is CASSGWAYTEAFF. DNA for the CDR3: TGTGCCAGCAGTGGCTGGGCGTACACTGAAGCTTTCTTT.

The chain uses TRBV5-4 and TRBJ2-7; D is unclear. The germline CDR1 and CDR2 sequences are SGHNT and YYREEE (reference sequence). V shed 4 bases and J shed 0 bases, with 11 bases lying between them. There are 14 residues in the CDR3. The CDR3 bases are TGTGCCAGCAGCCATCGGTGGGACTCCTACGAGCAGTACTTC. Its translation is CASSHRWDSYEQYF.

This clone was counted a few times. The chain couples TRBV4-1 to TRBJ2-7; D could derive from TRBD1 or TRBD2 (5 bases each). There are 13 residues in the CDR3. Trimming stripped 4 bases from V and 6 bases from J, with 13 bases between. Germline assignment: CDR1 MGHRA and CDR2 YSYEKL. The CDR3 reads CASSPGRGFEQYF. The CDR3 region has the DNA TGCGCCAGCAGCCCCGGACGGGGCTTCGAGCAGTACTTC.

The rearrangement uses TRBV15 and TRBJ1-3; the D gene is possibly TRBD1 (5 bases). The length of the CDR3 is 15 residues. Germline CDR1 LNHNV, CDR2 YYDKDF (reference sequence). V lost 1 base and J 3 bases, leaving 10 bases between the germline ends. CDR3 protein: CATSRAREGGNTIYF. In nucleotides, the CDR3 is TGTGCCACCAGCAGAGCCAGGGAGGGTGGAAACACCATATATTTT.

This chain links TRBV28 with TRBJ2-3; the match to TRBD1 covers 8 bases. This CDR3 has 14 amino acids. Germline CDR1 MDHEN, CDR2 SYDVKM. J lost 3 bases, V lost 5 bases, and 4 bases had no gene match. The CDR3 bases are TGTGCCAGCAGTCAGGGGGCTATAACAGATACGCAGTATTTT. As protein: CASSQGAITDTQYF.

This clone showed up just a few times. The V call is TRBV11-2, the J call TRBJ2-3; 13 nucleotides align to TRBD2. The CDR3 contains 19 residues. V was clipped by 4 bases and J by 1 base; unmatched bases: 11. CDR1 and CDR2 (germline): SGHAT, FQNNGV. The CDR3 DNA is TGTGCCAGCAGCTCCATCCGGACTAGCGGGAGTGGAGGCACAGATACGCAGTATTTT. Translated, it gives CASSSIRTSGSGGTDTQYF. The full variable domain, completed using reference TRBV11-2 and TRBJ2-3, is EAGVAQSPRYKIIEKRQSVAFWCNPISGHATLYWYQQILGQGPKLLIQFQNNGVVDDSQLPKDRFSAERLKGVDSTLKIQPAKLEDSAVYLCASSSIRTSGSGGTDTQYFGPGTRLTVL.

V usage is TRBV15 and J usage is TRBJ2-1; no clear D. CDR1 LNHNV and CDR2 YYDKDF come from the germline V gene (reference sequence). V was pared by 3 bases and J by 5 bases, with 8 bases between. This CDR3 is built from 13 residues. CDR3: CATSRQPDNEQFF. In DNA form, the CDR3 reads TGTGCCACCAGCAGGCAGCCCGACAATGAGCAGTTCTTC.

The chain joins TRBV7-8 to TRBJ2-2; 13 nucleotides align to TRBD2. From germline, CDR1 is SGHVS and CDR2 FQNEAQ. J gave up 7 bases and V 5 bases, and 7 bases lay outside the gene matches. The CDR3 is made up of 16 amino acids. CDR3 DNA sequence: TGTGCCAGCAGCACAGGACTAGCGGGAGCGGGCGGGGAGCTGTTTTTT. It yields the protein CASSTGLAGAGGELFF. Full variable domain (rest looked up from reference TRBV7-8 and TRBJ2-2): GAGVSQSPRYKVAKRGQDVALRCDPISGHVSLFWYQQALGQGPEFLTYFQNEAQLDKSGLPSDRFFAERPEGSVSTLKIQRTQQEDSAVYLCASSTGLAGAGGELFFGEGSRLTVL.

V gene TRBV4-2 combines with J gene TRBJ2-7; 10 bases are a match to TRBD1. The CDR3 is 15 residues long. V lost 3 bases, J lost 4 bases, and 6 bases stayed unmatched. Germline V gene lookup returns CDR1 LGHNA and CDR2 YNFKEQ. CDR3 loop: CASSHPGQGSYEQYF. As DNA, the CDR3 is TGTGCCAGCAGCCATCCGGGACAGGGGTCTTACGAGCAGTACTTC.

The V gene is TRBV11-3, the J gene TRBJ1-5; tentative D call: TRBD1 (6 bases). The ends were cut back, 2 bases at V and 1 base at J, with 9 bases in the middle. The CDR3 covers 15 residues. Germline assignment: CDR1 SGHNT and CDR2 YENEEA. The CDR3 bases are TGTGCCAGCAGCTTATGTAGGGGGAGCAATCAGCCCCAGCATTTT. It yields the protein CASSLCRGSNQPQHF.